Each of the 30 T cell receptor beta chains below was sequenced from the same sample in a study of beta chain features in type 1 diabetes. No antigen is known for these receptors. Sequenced material consisted of expressed TCRB transcripts (all of the isolated RNA was reverse transcribed). Assay: immunoSEQ multiplex PCR; the TCRdb copy retains only in-frame clones and omits some. The sample has roughly 730,000 clones; around an eighth are singletons. Study outcomes and limitations: Shortening that was moderate but significant affected the TCRB CDR3s of Type 1 diabetes patients in all four CD4+ subsets.

Sequences were obtained from naive CD4+ T cells from blood. These receptors all come from a man between 18 and 35 years old with type 1 diabetes.

This clone has a handful of counts. The V and J genes are TRBV30 and TRBJ1-1; the D is unclear. This CDR3 has 15 amino acids. Trimming removed 4 bases at V and 4 bases at J, with 19 bases between. Germline CDR1 reads GTSNPN; CDR2 reads SVGIG (reference sequence). The chain's CDR3 is CAWIPTRVEGTEAFF. CDR3 nucleotide sequence: TGTGCCTGGATCCCAACTCGGGTGGAGGGCACTGAAGCTTTCTTT.

The genes are TRBV7-2 and TRBJ2-5; D uncertain. The V gene lost 5 bases and the J gene lost 5 bases, with 18 bases spanning the gap. This CDR3 has 15 amino acids. Germline-derived CDR1 and CDR2 are SGHTA and FQGNSA. CDR3: CASSTGALKRETQYF. CDR3 DNA: TGTGCCAGCAGCACCGGAGCCTTGAAACGGGAGACCCAGTACTTC.

The J gene is TRBJ2-1, the V gene TRBV7-9, with a possible D match to TRBD2 (7 bases). CDR3 length equals 14 residues. V was shortened by 1 base and J by 8 bases, with 12 bases between the two germline ends. From germline, CDR1 is SEHNR and CDR2 FQNEAQ (reference sequence). CDR3 loop: CASSLGAGADEQFF. CDR3 DNA sequence: TGTGCCAGCAGCTTAGGGGCGGGGGCCGATGAGCAGTTCTTC.

This chain connects TRBV7-2 to TRBJ2-5; D gene ambiguous. Trimming shortened V by 5 bases and J by 4 bases, and 11 bases separated the two germline ends. The V gene's germline CDR1 is SGHTA and CDR2 FQGNSA. The CDR3 consists of 13 residues. The CDR3 reads CASSAWKGETQYF. For the CDR3, the DNA is TGTGCCAGCAGCGCCTGGAAGGGAGAGACCCAGTACTTC.

DNA of the CDR3: TGTGCCAGCAGCCAATCCTCAGGGACCGGGGAGCTGTTTTTT. As protein: CASSQSSGTGELFF. The chain links TRBV5-4 to TRBJ2-2, with a tentative D call TRBD1 (5 bases). CDR1 SGHNT and CDR2 YYREEE come from the germline V gene (reference sequence). Trimming removed 4 bases at V and 5 bases at J, with 12 bases between. This CDR3 is built from 14 residues.

The chain has TRBV6-5 and TRBJ1-4, with D maybe TRBD1 (5 bases). Germline CDR1 MNHEY, CDR2 SVGAGI. This CDR3 comprises 16 residues. Trimming pared 0 bases from V and 5 bases from J, leaving 13 bases between. CDR3 protein: CASSYSNWEGNEKLFF. CDR3 DNA: TGTGCCAGCAGTTACTCGAATTGGGAGGGGAATGAAAAACTGTTTTTT.

The rearrangement uses TRBV7-2 and TRBJ2-7; 7 bases agree with TRBD1. Per the germline V gene, CDR1 is SGHTA and CDR2 is FQGNSA. CDR3 size: 16 residues. The junction had 9 bases not matched to a gene; V was cut back by 2 bases and J by 2 bases. CDR3 in amino acids: CASSLKTDGQAYEQYF. CDR3 nucleotide sequence: TGTGCCAGCAGCTTAAAAACTGATGGACAGGCCTACGAGCAGTACTTC.

This clone was counted between two and nine times. Here the CDR3 DNA reads TGCGCCAGCAGCCAAGTGGGACAGGGGACCCTTTCCCGCTCCTACGAGCAGTACTTC. It is translated as CASSQVGQGTLSRSYEQYF. The V and J genes are TRBV4-1 and TRBJ2-7; 10 bases align to TRBD1. Trimming at V came to 1 base and at J to 0 bases, leaving 12 bases not matched to a gene. Germline CDR1 is MGHRA and CDR2 is YSYEKL. The CDR3 is 19 residues long.

The chain uses TRBV7-9 and TRBJ1-4; perhaps TRBD1 as D (5 bases). Trimming pared 5 bases from V and 4 bases from J, leaving 11 bases between. CDR3 size: 14 residues. Germline CDR1 reads SEHNR; CDR2 reads FQNEAQ (reference sequence). The CDR3 DNA sequence: TGTGCCAGCAGCCCGGGACTGAGTAATGAAAAACTGTTTTTT. This gives the protein CASSPGLSNEKLFF. The variable domain in full, completed from reference TRBV7-9 and TRBJ1-4, reads DTGVSQNPRHKITKRGQNVTFRCDPISEHNRLYWYRQTLGQGPEFLTYFQNEAQLEKSRLLSDRFSAERPKGSFSTLEIQRTEQGDSAMYLCASSPGLSNEKLFFGSGTQLSVL.

This clone appeared a few times. This rearrangement joins TRBV2 to TRBJ1-1, with D maybe TRBD1 (5 bases). V was shortened by 6 bases and J by 0 bases, with 11 bases between the two germline ends. The CDR3 runs to 14 residues. The germline CDR1 and CDR2 sequences are SNHLY and FYNNEI. The CDR3 protein is CASRGQGMNTEAFF. The CDR3 coding sequence is TGTGCCAGCAGAGGCCAGGGAATGAACACTGAAGCTTTCTTT.

The chain employs TRBV7-9 and TRBJ1-3; D unresolved. V dropped 1 base and J dropped 0 bases, with 7 bases sitting between them. Germline CDR1 reads SEHNR; CDR2 reads FQNEAQ (reference sequence). This CDR3 has 15 residues. CDR3 coding DNA: TGTGCCAGCAGCTTAGGCAGCAGCTCTGGAAACACCATATATTTT. Translation gives CASSLGSSSGNTIYF.

The J gene is TRBJ1-4, the V gene TRBV6-5; tentatively, D is TRBD1 (6 bases). The V gene lost 8 bases and the J gene lost 6 bases, with 13 bases spanning the gap. This CDR3 contains 13 residues. The germline gives CDR1 MNHEY, CDR2 SVGAGI. CDR3 region: CASGNRVDEKLFF. The CDR3 DNA follows: TGTGCCAGCGGCAACAGGGTAGATGAAAAACTGTTTTTT.

This clone was observed a few times. This chain connects TRBV10-3 to TRBJ2-3; D is perhaps TRBD1 (5 bases). Germline CDR1 reads ENHRY; CDR2 reads SYGVKD. This CDR3 is built from 14 residues. The V gene lost 7 bases and the J gene lost 2 bases, with 13 bases spanning the gap. The CDR3 DNA follows: TGTGCCATCAAAGGAGTGGGGCCCACAGATACGCAGTATTTT. Translating it yields CAIKGVGPTDTQYF.

The chain combines TRBV29-1 with TRBJ2-5; TRBD2 matches 11 bases. V shed 6 bases and J 3 bases; nucleotides not matched to a gene: 9. The CDR3 contains 15 residues. Germline CDR1 reads SQVTM; CDR2 reads ANQGSEA. In DNA form, the CDR3 reads TGCAGCGTGGAACAACTTAGCGGGGGGGAAGAGACCCAGTACTTC. The encoded protein is CSVEQLSGGEETQYF. The variable domain in full, completed from reference TRBV29-1 and TRBJ2-5, reads SAVISQKPSRDICQRGTSLTIQCQVDSQVTMMFWYRQQPGQSLTLIATANQGSEATYESGFVIDKFPISRPNLTFSTLTVSNMSPEDSSIYLCSVEQLSGGEETQYFGPGTRLLVL.

V and J are TRBV20-1 and TRBJ1-1; D is ambiguous. Germline-derived CDR1 and CDR2 are DFQATT and SNEGSKA (reference sequence). CDR3 length: 11 amino acids. The V end was cut by 4 bases, the J end by 0 bases, with 3 bases between. CDR3 region: CSANMNTEAFF. CDR3 coding DNA: TGCAGTGCTAACATGAACACTGAAGCTTTCTTT.

The chain has TRBV29-1 and TRBJ2-3; D assignment may be TRBD1 or TRBD2 (5 bases each). Per germline, CDR1 SQVTM and CDR2 ANQGSEA. CDR3 length: 12 residues. Trimming shortened V by 4 bases and J by 6 bases, and 11 bases separated the two germline ends. DNA of the CDR3: TGCAGCGTTGTTGGGGGTGCGGATACGCAGTATTTT. Translating gives CSVVGGADTQYF.

This clone has a count of ten or more. The chain has TRBV30 and TRBJ1-1; unclear D gene. V was cut by 7 bases and J by 11 bases, with 8 bases left in between. There are 8 residues in the CDR3. Germline assignment: CDR1 GTSNPN and CDR2 SVGIG (reference sequence). The CDR3 bases are TGTGCCTCCCGCGGGGCTTTCTTT. It encodes CASRGAFF. Complete variable domain (other parts from reference TRBV30 and TRBJ1-1): SQTIHQWPATLVQPVGSPLSLECTVEGTSNPNLYWYRQAAGRGLQLLFYSVGIGQISSEVPQNLSASRPQDRQFILSSKKLLLSDSGFYLCASRGAFFGQGTRLTVV.

The chain combines TRBV7-2 with TRBJ2-2; 10 bases map to TRBD2. Per germline, CDR1 SGHTA and CDR2 FQGNSA. V was pared by 2 bases and J by 4 bases, with 1 base of the junction left unmatched. The CDR3 covers 15 residues. DNA of the CDR3: TGTGCCAGCAGCTTAAGCGGGGGGGCCACCGGGGAGCTGTTTTTT. It encodes CASSLSGGATGELFF.

Worth noting for this clone: The junction differs from germline at one of its ends, possibly a read error. The chain is built from TRBV7-7 and TRBJ2-3, with D possibly being TRBD2 (5 bases). This CDR3 has 13 residues. The germline CDR1 and CDR2 sequences are SSHAT and FNYEAQ (reference sequence). The CDR3 region is CASSGGVIDTQYF. The CDR3 DNA is TGTGCTAGCAGCGGAGGTGTGATTGATACGCAGTATTTT.

This clone was seen more than once but under ten times. V and J are TRBV7-8 and TRBJ2-3, with TRBD2 matching over 9 bases. V lost 5 bases to trimming and J lost 6 bases; unmatched junction nucleotides: 15. From germline, CDR1 is SGHVS and CDR2 FQNEAQ. CDR3 length: 17 amino acids. The CDR3 nucleotides are TGTGCCAGCAGCCAGGGTCAGCGCGGGGGGGCCTTGGATACGCAGTATTTT. This translates into CASSQGQRGGALDTQYF. Combining the CDR3 with reference TRBV7-8 and TRBJ2-3 gives the whole variable domain GAGVSQSPRYKVAKRGQDVALRCDPISGHVSLFWYQQALGQGPEFLTYFQNEAQLDKSGLPSDRFFAERPEGSVSTLKIQRTQQEDSAVYLCASSQGQRGGALDTQYFGPGTRLTVL.

This clone was seen more than once but under ten times. This chain uses TRBV5-1 with TRBJ2-7; D tentatively fits TRBD1 or TRBD2 (5 bases each). Trimming cost V 4 bases and J 5 bases, with 13 bases left between them. CDR3 length equals 13 residues. Per the germline V gene, CDR1 is SGHRS and CDR2 is YFSETQ. CDR3 bases: TGCGCCAGCAGCGTCGAGGGGACCCACGAGCAGTACTTC. Protein: CASSVEGTHEQYF.

The chain recombines TRBV23-1 with TRBJ1-5; TRBD1 is a possible D gene (5 bases). TRBV23-1 has ORF status, its function being uncertain. The CDR3 totals 14 residues. The V gene lost 8 bases and the J gene lost 6 bases, with 17 bases spanning the gap. The CDR3 DNA is TGCGCCAGCTTCAGTTGCGGGGCTTTTCAGCCCCAGCATTTT. Translating it yields CASFSCGAFQPQHF.

This clone appeared a few times. The CDR3 coding sequence is TGTGCCAGCAGCTTAGGTTCCCCCGGACAGGGGTATGGCTACACCTTC. Translating gives CASSLGSPGQGYGYTF. J is TRBJ1-2 and V is TRBV7-9; 9 bases map to TRBD1. V shed 1 base, J shed 5 bases, and the junction held 8 bases outside the gene matches. Germline CDR1 is SEHNR and CDR2 is FQNEAQ (reference sequence). This CDR3 is built from 16 residues.

The V and J genes are TRBV28 and TRBJ2-6, with D hard to call. This CDR3 has 15 amino acids. Germline CDR1 is MDHEN and CDR2 is SYDVKM. Deletions cut 5 bases from V and 0 bases from J, with 8 bases between. CDR3 sequence (DNA): TGTGCCAGCAGTGGGTCGGGCTCTGGGGCCAACGTCCTGACTTTC. Residues: CASSGSGSGANVLTF. Combining the CDR3 with reference TRBV28 and TRBJ2-6 gives the whole variable domain DVKVTQSSRYLVKRTGEKVFLECVQDMDHENMFWYRQDPGLGLRLIYFSYDVKMKEKGDIPEGYSVSREKKERFSLILESASTNQTSMYLCASSGSGSGANVLTFGAGSRLTVL.

This clone was seen more than once but under ten times. The gene calls are TRBV15 and TRBJ2-7; TRBD1 matches 8 bases. The germline V gene has CDR1 LNHNV and CDR2 YYDKDF (reference sequence). The J segment lost 6 bases and the V segment lost 4 bases, leaving 8 bases of the junction unmatched. The CDR3 spans 14 residues. As DNA, the CDR3 is TGTGCCACCAGCACTGACAGGGGAGGCGGCGAGCAGTACTTC. Translating it yields CATSTDRGGGEQYF.

This clone has a handful of counts. The CDR3 is CAWSANRGNEKLFF. CDR3 bases: TGTGCCTGGAGTGCTAACAGGGGGAATGAAAAACTGTTTTTT. The chain is built from TRBV30 and TRBJ1-4, with 8 bases that match TRBD1. Germline V gives CDR1 GTSNPN, CDR2 SVGIG (reference sequence). The junction had 3 bases not matched to a gene; V was cut back by 1 base and J by 5 bases. CDR3 size: 14 residues.

A word on this clone: The same CDR3 also results from other DNA sequences found in this sample. This sequence joins TRBV11-2 and TRBJ1-2; D remains ambiguous. This CDR3 spans 13 amino acids. Trimming stripped 1 base from V and 2 bases from J, with 5 bases between. Germline-derived CDR1 and CDR2 are SGHAT and FQNNGV. The CDR3 loop is CASSLGGNYGYTF. In DNA, the CDR3 is TGTGCCAGCAGCTTAGGGGGAAACTATGGCTACACCTTC.

This clone came up a few times. At the DNA level, this CDR3 is encoded by other sequences in the same sample as well. The genes are TRBV27 and TRBJ2-2; D gene ambiguous. Between the trimmed V and J ends, which lost 5 bases and 0 bases, there was a span of 1 base. This CDR3 contains 12 residues. The germline V gene has CDR1 MNHEY and CDR2 SMNVEV (reference sequence). CDR3 sequence reads: CASSTNTGELFF. The CDR3 DNA follows: TGTGCCAGCAGTACGAACACCGGGGAGCTGTTTTTT.

This clone was counted a few times. J is TRBJ2-3 and V is TRBV6-6; the D gene is possibly TRBD1 (5 bases). The germline CDR1 and CDR2 sequences are MNHNY and SVGAGI (reference sequence). The CDR3 sequence is 16 residues long. V lost 2 bases, J lost 5 bases, and 17 bases lay in between. The CDR3 reads CASSYQIQGPGDTQYF. As DNA, the CDR3 is TGTGCCAGCAGTTACCAGATCCAGGGCCCCGGAGATACGCAGTATTTT.

Comment on this clone: At the DNA level, this CDR3 is encoded by other sequences in the same sample as well. The genes are TRBV7-2 and TRBJ1-5, with a possible D match to TRBD1 (5 bases). This CDR3 has 14 amino acids. The V gene lost 2 bases and the J gene lost 1 base, with 6 bases spanning the gap. Germline loops: CDR1 SGHTA, CDR2 FQGNSA. DNA of the CDR3: TGTGCCAGCAGCTTACAGGGCAGCAATCAGCCCCAGCATTTT. Protein sequence: CASSLQGSNQPQHF.